A single sample gave rise to the 24 T cell receptor beta chains below, sequenced in a study of long-term antiretroviral therapy in people with HIV. Survey-level resolution applied to immunoSEQ assay v3.0. Here immunoSEQ multiplex PCR was the method, and the copy in TCRdb shows in-frame clones only, minus some. Seen here are 20,000 to 25,000 clones, 80% to 90% observed once, and the top ten hold roughly 15%. The source was unsorted PBMCs, collected 1.2 years after starting antiretroviral therapy. Receptors were obtained from a man aged 50-60 years with HIV.

The genes are TRBV2 and TRBJ1-1; D is unresolved. Germline assignment: CDR1 SNHLY and CDR2 FYNNEI. This CDR3 has 14 amino acids. V dropped 7 bases and J dropped 1 base, with 13 bases sitting between them. The CDR3 here is CASTPGRSNTEAFF. Here the CDR3 DNA reads TGTGCCAGCACCCCAGGTCGGTCGAACACTGAAGCTTTCTTT.

This chain uses TRBV28 with TRBJ1-1, with D unclear. The CDR3 is 11 amino acids. The germline V gene has CDR1 MDHEN and CDR2 SYDVKM. V was shortened by 6 bases and J by 9 bases, with 11 bases between the two germline ends. The DNA for the CDR3 is TGTGCCAGCAGCCGCTCCTTACAAGCTTTCTTT. This translates into CASSRSLQAFF.

The chain links TRBV7-9 to TRBJ2-2; 7 bases match TRBD2. In germline, CDR1 is SEHNR, CDR2 FQNEAQ (reference sequence). After removal of 5 bases from V and 16 bases from J, the junction contained 10 bases not matched to a gene. The CDR3 contains 12 residues. CDR3 nucleotides: TGTGCCAGCAGCACCGAGCGGGGAAAGTGGTTTTTT. Amino acid sequence: CASSTERGKWFF.

The V call is TRBV6-6, the J call TRBJ2-1; a weak D match, TRBD1 (6 bases). Trimming shortened V by 3 bases and J by 3 bases, and 9 bases separated the two germline ends. There are 14 residues in the CDR3. Germline-derived CDR1 and CDR2 are MNHNY and SVGAGI (reference sequence). The chain's CDR3 is CASSYVGGYNEQFF. In nucleotides, the CDR3 is TGTGCCAGCAGTTATGTAGGGGGCTACAATGAGCAGTTCTTC.

This chain joins TRBV11-2 and TRBJ1-6; a possible D gene is TRBD1 (5 bases). This CDR3 is built from 14 residues. The V end lost 0 bases, the J end lost 10 bases, and 10 bases lay between the germline ends. Germline-derived CDR1 and CDR2 are SGHAT and FQNNGV. CDR3 DNA: TGTGCCAGCAGCTTAGATTGGGGGAACTCACCCCTCCACTTT. Its translation: CASSLDWGNSPLHF.

This clone was detected only a few times. This chain uses TRBV28 with TRBJ1-5; D is unclear. Between the trimmed V and J ends, which lost 3 bases and 0 bases, there was a span of 9 bases. The germline CDR1 and CDR2 sequences are MDHEN and SYDVKM. CDR3 size: 15 residues. The CDR3 nucleotides are TGTGCCAGCAGTTTGGTCGGCTATAGCAATCAGCCCCAGCATTTT. Translated: CASSLVGYSNQPQHF.

CDR3 loop: CASSLNYEQFF. The CDR3 DNA reads TGCGCCAGCAGCCTGAACTATGAGCAGTTCTTC. The rearrangement joins TRBV5-1 to TRBJ2-1, with unresolved D. This CDR3 has 11 amino acids. The V gene lost 4 bases and the J gene lost 8 bases, with 7 bases spanning the gap. Germline V CDR1 and CDR2: SGHRS, YFSETQ.

The chain is built from TRBV7-8 and TRBJ2-7; TRBD2 is a possible D gene (7 bases). The germline CDR1 and CDR2 sequences are SGHVS and FQNEAQ. The CDR3 is 14 amino acids. Trimming pared 3 bases from V and 9 bases from J, leaving 18 bases between. Here the CDR3 DNA reads TGTGCCAGCAGCTTGATTTCTTCGGGGGGCGGGCAGTACTTC. Amino acids: CASSLISSGGGQYF.

CDR3 protein: CASSWNGASNYGYTF. The CDR3 region has the DNA TGTGCCAGTAGTTGGAACGGAGCAAGCAACTATGGCTACACCTTC. V and J are TRBV19 and TRBJ1-2; D remains ambiguous. V lost 5 bases and J 2 bases, leaving 15 bases between the germline ends. This CDR3 is 15 amino acids long. In germline, CDR1 is LNHDA, CDR2 SQIVND (reference sequence).

This sequence joins TRBV7-9 and TRBJ2-7, with 9 positions matching TRBD1. The CDR3 loop spans 14 amino acids. Trimming at V came to 3 bases and at J to 5 bases, leaving 5 bases not matched to a gene. Germline V gene data show CDR1 as SEHNR and CDR2 as FQNEAQ (reference sequence). CDR3 loop: CASSFGTGFDEQYF. CDR3 bases: TGTGCCAGCAGCTTCGGGACAGGGTTTGACGAGCAGTACTTC.

In regard to this clone: An end of the junction does not agree with germline; a read error may underlie this. The chain employs TRBV7-7 and TRBJ2-7, with D possibly being TRBD1 or TRBD2 (5 bases each). Germline V gene data show CDR1 as SSHAT and CDR2 as FNYEAQ (reference sequence). The CDR3 covers 15 residues. CDR3 coding DNA: TGTGCTAGCAGCCCCTTCGGGACGGATTCCTACGAGCAGTACTTC. Translating it yields CASSPFGTDSYEQYF.

This chain links TRBV21-1 with TRBJ1-6. TRBV21-1 is designated a pseudogene. The CDR3 is 15 amino acids. CDR3 sequence: CASSSDRETGSPLHF. The CDR3 DNA is TGTGCCAGCAGCTCCGACCGGGAGACAGGTTCACCCCTCCACTTT.

This chain uses TRBV5-1 with TRBJ2-7; no clear D. Per germline, CDR1 SGHRS and CDR2 YFSETQ. V gave up 0 bases and J gave up 4 bases, with 8 bases separating them. The CDR3 spans 13 residues. This CDR3 reads CASSLGALYEQYF. CDR3 nucleotide sequence: TGCGCCAGCAGCTTGGGAGCCCTTTACGAGCAGTACTTC.

V gene TRBV5-1 combines with J gene TRBJ1-1; no clear D gene. The ends were cut back, 4 bases at V and 3 bases at J, with 10 bases in the middle. Germline-derived CDR1 and CDR2 are SGHRS and YFSETQ. The CDR3 loop spans 13 amino acids. CDR3 amino acids: CASSNLRHTEAFF. The CDR3 coding sequence is TGCGCCAGCAGCAATCTAAGGCACACTGAAGCTTTCTTT.

The chain combines TRBV19 with TRBJ1-2; TRBD1 aligns across 7 bases. Trimming at V came to 9 bases and at J to 4 bases, leaving 17 bases not matched to a gene. The germline V gene has CDR1 LNHDA and CDR2 SQIVND (reference sequence). CDR3 length: 16 residues. CDR3 amino acids: CASQDLSGGKSYGYTF. The CDR3 DNA is TGTGCCAGCCAAGACCTTTCAGGGGGAAAGAGCTATGGCTACACCTTC.

The chain has TRBV5-1 and TRBJ1-2; weak D call: TRBD1 (5 bases). The CDR3 is 15 residues long. V dropped 4 bases and J dropped 7 bases, with 20 bases sitting between them. Germline values: CDR1 SGHRS, CDR2 YFSETQ. This CDR3 reads CASSRGTGLGFGYTF. The CDR3, as DNA: TGCGCCAGCAGCAGAGGGACCGGGTTAGGTTTTGGCTACACCTTC.

This chain uses TRBV19 with TRBJ1-2; D gene uncertain. CDR1 LNHDA and CDR2 SQIVND come from the germline V gene (reference sequence). Between the trimmed V and J ends, which lost 8 bases and 3 bases, there was a span of 13 bases. The CDR3 has 13 amino acids. The CDR3 is CASRNTADYGYTF. Here the CDR3 DNA reads TGTGCCAGTCGAAATACGGCTGACTATGGCTACACCTTC.

V is TRBV7-3 and J is TRBJ1-2; no clear D. Trimming cost V 2 bases and J 8 bases, with 12 bases left between them. Germline V gene lookup returns CDR1 SGHTA and CDR2 FQGTGA. This CDR3 is built from 13 residues. CDR3 DNA: TGTGCCAGCAGCTTAGGGGATGGGAGCGGCTACACCTTC. Its translation is CASSLGDGSGYTF.

The rearrangement joins TRBV7-5 to TRBJ1-1. TRBV7-5 is an annotated pseudogene. CDR3 size: 19 residues. The CDR3 DNA sequence: TGTGCCAGAAGCCCCCGGTCACTTGACATTAGGACCGCGAACACTGAAGCTTTCTTT. This gives the protein CARSPRSLDIRTANTEAFF.

The genes are TRBV25-1 and TRBJ2-3; 9 bases are a match to TRBD2. The CDR3 loop spans 17 amino acids. With 5 bases clipped from V and 2 bases from J, the junction kept 11 bases outside the gene matches. From germline, CDR1 is MGHDK and CDR2 SYGVNS. CDR3 residues: CASSRGGLAGITDTQYF. CDR3 bases: TGTGCCAGCAGTCGAGGCGGGCTAGCGGGGATCACAGATACGCAGTATTTT.

The gene calls are TRBV27 and TRBJ1-1, with a weak D call TRBD1 (6 bases). The CDR3 is 13 residues long. Trimming stripped 5 bases from V and 4 bases from J, with 11 bases between. Germline assignment: CDR1 MNHEY and CDR2 SMNVEV (reference sequence). In DNA form, the CDR3 reads TGTGCCAGCAGTATAACAGGGTCCACTGAAGCTTTCTTT. It codes for CASSITGSTEAFF.

V and J are TRBV5-4 and TRBJ2-1; no definite D call. Germline V gene sequence: CDR1 SGHNT, CDR2 YYREEE (reference sequence). V lost 7 bases and J 2 bases, leaving 10 bases between the germline ends. The CDR3 covers 13 residues. This chain's CDR3 is CASLDRTYNEQFF. The CDR3 nucleotides are TGTGCCAGCTTGGATCGCACCTACAATGAGCAGTTCTTC.

The rearrangement links TRBV27 to TRBJ1-2; 8 nucleotides match TRBD1. Germline CDR1 MNHEY, CDR2 SMNVEV (reference sequence). With V trimmed by 8 bases and J by 8 bases, 13 bases remained unmatched. The CDR3 sequence is 14 residues long. In DNA, the CDR3 is TGTGCCAGCGCAGGAAACAAACAGGGGGGAGGCTACACCTTC. It translates to CASAGNKQGGGYTF.

The genes are TRBV7-9 and TRBJ1-1, with 9 bases identical to TRBD1. Germline CDR1 and CDR2: SEHNR and FQNEAQ (reference sequence). V lost 5 bases, J lost 5 bases, and 18 bases stayed unmatched. The CDR3 spans 18 residues. CDR3 nucleotides: TGTGCCAGCAGCCTAACGGGGGGATGGGGGGACAGGGTTACTGAAGCTTTCTTT. This gives the protein CASSLTGGWGDRVTEAFF.